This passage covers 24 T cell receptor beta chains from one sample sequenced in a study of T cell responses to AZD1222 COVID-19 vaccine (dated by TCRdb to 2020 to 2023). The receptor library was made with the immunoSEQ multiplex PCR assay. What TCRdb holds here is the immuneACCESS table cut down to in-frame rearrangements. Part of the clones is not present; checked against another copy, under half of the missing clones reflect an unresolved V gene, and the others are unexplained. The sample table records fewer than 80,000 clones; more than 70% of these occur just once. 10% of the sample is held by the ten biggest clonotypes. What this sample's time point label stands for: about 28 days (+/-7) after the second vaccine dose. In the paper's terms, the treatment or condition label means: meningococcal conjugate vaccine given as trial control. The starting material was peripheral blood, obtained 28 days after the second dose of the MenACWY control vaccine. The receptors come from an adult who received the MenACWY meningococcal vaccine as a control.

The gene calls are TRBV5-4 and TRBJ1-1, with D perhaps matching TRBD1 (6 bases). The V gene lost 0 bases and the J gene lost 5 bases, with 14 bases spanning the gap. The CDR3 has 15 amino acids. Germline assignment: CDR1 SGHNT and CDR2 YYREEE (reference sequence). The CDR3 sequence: CASSLESGAVTEAFF. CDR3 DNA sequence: TGTGCCAGCAGCTTGGAGTCAGGGGCGGTGACTGAAGCTTTCTTT.

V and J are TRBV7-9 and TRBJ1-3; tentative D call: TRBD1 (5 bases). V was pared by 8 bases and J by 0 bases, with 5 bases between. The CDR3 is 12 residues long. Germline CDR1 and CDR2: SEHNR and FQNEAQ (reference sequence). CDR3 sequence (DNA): TGTGCCAGCGGGGCCTCTGGAAACACCATATATTTT. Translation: CASGASGNTIYF.

The CDR3 DNA sequence: TGTGCCTGGACGGAACTGATGAACACTGAAGCTTTCTTT. Translating it yields CAWTELMNTEAFF. The rearrangement uses TRBV30 and TRBJ1-1; D is undetermined. CDR3 length equals 13 residues. Between the trimmed V and J ends, which lost 4 bases and 0 bases, there was a span of 9 bases. CDR1 is GTSNPN, CDR2 SVGIG, per germline (reference sequence).

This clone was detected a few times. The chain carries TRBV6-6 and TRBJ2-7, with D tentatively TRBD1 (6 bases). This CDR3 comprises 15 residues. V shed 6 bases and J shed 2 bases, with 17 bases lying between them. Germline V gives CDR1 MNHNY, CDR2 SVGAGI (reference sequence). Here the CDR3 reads CASRVPTGTAYEQYF. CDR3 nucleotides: TGTGCCAGCAGGGTCCCAACAGGGACCGCCTACGAGCAGTACTTC.

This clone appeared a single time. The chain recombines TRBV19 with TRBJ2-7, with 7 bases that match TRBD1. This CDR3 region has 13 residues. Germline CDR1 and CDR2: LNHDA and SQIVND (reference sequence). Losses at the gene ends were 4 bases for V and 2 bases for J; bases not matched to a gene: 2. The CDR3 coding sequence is TGTGCCAGTAGTAAGGGACAGACCTACGAGCAGTACTTC. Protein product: CASSKGQTYEQYF. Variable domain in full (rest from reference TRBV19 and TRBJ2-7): DGGITQSPKYLFRKEGQNVTLSCEQNLNHDAMYWYRQDPGQGLRLIYYSQIVNDFQKGDIAEGYSVSREKKESFPLTVTSAQKNPTAFYLCASSKGQTYEQYFGPGTRLTVT.

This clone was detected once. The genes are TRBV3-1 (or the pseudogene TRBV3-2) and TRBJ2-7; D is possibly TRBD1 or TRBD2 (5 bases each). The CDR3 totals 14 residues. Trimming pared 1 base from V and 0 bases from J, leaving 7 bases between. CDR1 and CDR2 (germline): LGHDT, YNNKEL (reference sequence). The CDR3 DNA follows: TGTGCCAGCAGCCAAGTTGGGGGCTCCTACGAGCAGTACTTC. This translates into CASSQVGGSYEQYF.

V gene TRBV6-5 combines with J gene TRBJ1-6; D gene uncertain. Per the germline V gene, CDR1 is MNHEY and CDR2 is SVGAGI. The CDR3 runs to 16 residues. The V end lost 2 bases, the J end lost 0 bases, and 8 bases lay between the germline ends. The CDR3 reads CASSYERSSYNSPLHF. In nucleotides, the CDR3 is TGTGCCAGCAGTTACGAAAGGAGCTCCTATAATTCACCCCTCCACTTT.

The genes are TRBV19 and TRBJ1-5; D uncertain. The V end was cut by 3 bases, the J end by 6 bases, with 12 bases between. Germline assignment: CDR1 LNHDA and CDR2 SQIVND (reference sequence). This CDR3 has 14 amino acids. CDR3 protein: CASSMRGSAQPQHF. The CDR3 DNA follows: TGTGCCAGTAGTATGAGAGGTTCGGCTCAGCCCCAGCATTTT.

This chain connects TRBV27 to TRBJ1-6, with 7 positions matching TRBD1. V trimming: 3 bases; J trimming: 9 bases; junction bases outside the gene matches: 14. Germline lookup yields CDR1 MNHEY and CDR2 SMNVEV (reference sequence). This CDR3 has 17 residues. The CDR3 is CASSLGQQGSVGSPLHF. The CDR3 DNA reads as TGTGCCAGCAGTTTGGGTCAACAGGGGTCGGTCGGTTCACCCCTCCACTTT.

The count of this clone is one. CDR3 bases: TGTGCCAGCTCACAGCATAAGGCAGATACGCAGTATTTT. Protein product: CASSQHKADTQYF. The chain couples TRBV18 to TRBJ2-3, with unresolved D. Germline assignment: CDR1 KGHSH and CDR2 LQKENI. The CDR3 contains 13 residues. Trimming left V 4 bases short and J 4 bases short, with 9 bases between. The complete variable domain, with remaining parts taken from reference TRBV18 and TRBJ2-3, reads NAGVMQNPRHLVRRRGQEARLRCSPMKGHSHVYWYRQLPEEGLKFMVYLQKENIIDESGMPKERFSAEFPKEGPSILRIQQVVRGDSAAYFCASSQHKADTQYFGPGTRLTVL.

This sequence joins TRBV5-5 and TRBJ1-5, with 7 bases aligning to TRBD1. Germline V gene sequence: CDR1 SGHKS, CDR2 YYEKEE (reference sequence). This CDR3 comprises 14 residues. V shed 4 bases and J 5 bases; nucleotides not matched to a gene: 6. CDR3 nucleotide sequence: TGTGCCAGCAGCCTTGGACAGGCTGATCAGCCCCAGCATTTT. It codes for CASSLGQADQPQHF.

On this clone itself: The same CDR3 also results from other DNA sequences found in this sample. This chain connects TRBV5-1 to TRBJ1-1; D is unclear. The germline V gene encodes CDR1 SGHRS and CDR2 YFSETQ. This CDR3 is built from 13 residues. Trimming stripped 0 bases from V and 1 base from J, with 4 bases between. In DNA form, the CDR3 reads TGCGCCAGCAGCTTGGAAGGGAACACTGAAGCTTTCTTT. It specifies CASSLEGNTEAFF.

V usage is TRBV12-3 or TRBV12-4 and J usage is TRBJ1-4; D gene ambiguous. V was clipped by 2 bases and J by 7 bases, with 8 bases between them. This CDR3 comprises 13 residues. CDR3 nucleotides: TGTGCCAGCAGTTTACTCAGGCGTGAAAAACTGTTTTTT. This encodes CASSLLRREKLFF.

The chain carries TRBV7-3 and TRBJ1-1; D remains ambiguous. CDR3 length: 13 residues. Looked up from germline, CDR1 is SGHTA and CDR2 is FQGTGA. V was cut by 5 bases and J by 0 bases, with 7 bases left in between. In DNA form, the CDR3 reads TGTGCCAGCAGCCTCCAGATGAACACTGAAGCTTTCTTT. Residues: CASSLQMNTEAFF.

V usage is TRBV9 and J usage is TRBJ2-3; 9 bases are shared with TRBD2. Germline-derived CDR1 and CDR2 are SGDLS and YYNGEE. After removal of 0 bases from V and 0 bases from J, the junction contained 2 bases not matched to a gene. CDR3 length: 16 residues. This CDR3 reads CASSVALAGSTDTQYF. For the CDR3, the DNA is TGTGCCAGCAGCGTAGCGCTAGCGGGGAGCACAGATACGCAGTATTTT.

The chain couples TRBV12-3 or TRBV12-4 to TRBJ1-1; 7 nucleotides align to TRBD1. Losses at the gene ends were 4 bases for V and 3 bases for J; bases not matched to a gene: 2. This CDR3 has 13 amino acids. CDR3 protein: CASSSQGYTEAFF. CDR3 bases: TGTGCCAGCAGTTCACAGGGGTACACTGAAGCTTTCTTT.

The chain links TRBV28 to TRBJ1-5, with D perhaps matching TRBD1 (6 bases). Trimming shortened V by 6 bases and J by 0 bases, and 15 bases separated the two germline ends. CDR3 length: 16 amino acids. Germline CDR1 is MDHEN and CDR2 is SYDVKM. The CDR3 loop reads CASRGTDRSSNQPQHF. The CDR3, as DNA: TGTGCCAGCAGGGGGACGGACAGAAGTAGCAATCAGCCCCAGCATTTT. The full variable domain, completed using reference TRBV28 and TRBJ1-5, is DVKVTQSSRYLVKRTGEKVFLECVQDMDHENMFWYRQDPGLGLRLIYFSYDVKMKEKGDIPEGYSVSREKKERFSLILESASTNQTSMYLCASRGTDRSSNQPQHFGDGTRLSIL.

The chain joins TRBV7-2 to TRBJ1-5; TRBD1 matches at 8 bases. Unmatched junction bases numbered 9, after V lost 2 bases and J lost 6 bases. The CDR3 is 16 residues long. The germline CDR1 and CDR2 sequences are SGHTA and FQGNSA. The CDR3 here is CASSLSRTGRGQPQHF. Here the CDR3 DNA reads TGTGCCAGCAGCTTATCAAGGACAGGGCGCGGTCAGCCCCAGCATTTT.

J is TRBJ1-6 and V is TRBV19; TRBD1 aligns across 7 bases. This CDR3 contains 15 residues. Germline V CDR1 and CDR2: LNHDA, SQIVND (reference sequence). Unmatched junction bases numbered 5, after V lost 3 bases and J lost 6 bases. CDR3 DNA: TGTGCCAGTAGTATGGCTCGGGACAGTAATTCACCCCTCCACTTT. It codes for CASSMARDSNSPLHF.

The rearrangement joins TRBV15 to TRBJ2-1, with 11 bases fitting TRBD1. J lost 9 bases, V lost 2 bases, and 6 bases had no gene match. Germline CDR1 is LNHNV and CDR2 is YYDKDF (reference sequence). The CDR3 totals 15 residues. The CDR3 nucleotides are TGTGCCACCAGCAGATACGGGACAGGGGGAGGTGAGCAGTTCTTC. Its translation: CATSRYGTGGGEQFF.

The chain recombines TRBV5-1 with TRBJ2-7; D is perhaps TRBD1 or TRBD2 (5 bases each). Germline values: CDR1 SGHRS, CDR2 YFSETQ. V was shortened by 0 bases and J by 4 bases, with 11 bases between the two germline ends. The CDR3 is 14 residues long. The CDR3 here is CASSLGDGPYEQYF. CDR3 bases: TGCGCCAGCAGCTTGGGGGACGGACCGTACGAGCAGTACTTC.

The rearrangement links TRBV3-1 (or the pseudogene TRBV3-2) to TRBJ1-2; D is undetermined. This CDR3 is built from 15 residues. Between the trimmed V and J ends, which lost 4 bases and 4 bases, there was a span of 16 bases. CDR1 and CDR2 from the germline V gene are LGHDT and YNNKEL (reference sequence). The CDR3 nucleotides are TGTGCCAGCAGCCCGCCGGAACGTACGGGCTATGGCTACACCTTC. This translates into CASSPPERTGYGYTF.

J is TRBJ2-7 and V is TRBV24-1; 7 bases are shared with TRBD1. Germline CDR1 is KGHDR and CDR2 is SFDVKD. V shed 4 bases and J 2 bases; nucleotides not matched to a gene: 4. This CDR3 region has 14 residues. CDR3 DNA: TGTGCCACCAGTGAAACAGACAGGGCCTACGAGCAGTACTTC. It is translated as CATSETDRAYEQYF.

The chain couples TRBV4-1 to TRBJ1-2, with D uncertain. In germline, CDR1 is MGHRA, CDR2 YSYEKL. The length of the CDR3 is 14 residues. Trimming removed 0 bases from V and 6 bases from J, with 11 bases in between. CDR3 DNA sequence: TGCGCCAGCAGCCAAGATCGTGAGGAGGATGGCTACACCTTC. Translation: CASSQDREEDGYTF.